This T cell receptor beta chain is drawn from a study of OX40 agonist ivuxolimab in advanced cancers. Study conclusions and caveats: The study found that CD8+ T cells averaged more expanded clones than CD4+.

Using immunoSEQ multiplex PCR, the repertoire was profiled, and TCRdb retains in-frame clones only, with some absent. Of 60,000 to 80,000 clones detected, 92% appear once; the ten largest clones hold around 0.46%. About this clone itself: The target antigen is unknown.

The CDR3 totals 16 residues. V shed 4 bases, J shed 7 bases, and the junction held 15 bases outside the gene matches. Germline V gene sequence: CDR1 SGHRS, CDR2 YFSETQ. The rearrangement uses TRBV5-1 and TRBJ1-2, with 8 bases identical to TRBD1. This TCR came from an adult with an advanced solid tumor such as melanoma, head and neck, liver or kidney cancer. The sample here was CD4+ or CD8+ T cells sorted from blood, taken in a trial of the OX40 agonist ivuxolimab. CDR3 residues: CASSHGTGRFFSGYTF. The CDR3 DNA sequence: TGCGCCAGCAGCCATGGGACAGGCAGGTTCTTTTCTGGCTACACCTTC.